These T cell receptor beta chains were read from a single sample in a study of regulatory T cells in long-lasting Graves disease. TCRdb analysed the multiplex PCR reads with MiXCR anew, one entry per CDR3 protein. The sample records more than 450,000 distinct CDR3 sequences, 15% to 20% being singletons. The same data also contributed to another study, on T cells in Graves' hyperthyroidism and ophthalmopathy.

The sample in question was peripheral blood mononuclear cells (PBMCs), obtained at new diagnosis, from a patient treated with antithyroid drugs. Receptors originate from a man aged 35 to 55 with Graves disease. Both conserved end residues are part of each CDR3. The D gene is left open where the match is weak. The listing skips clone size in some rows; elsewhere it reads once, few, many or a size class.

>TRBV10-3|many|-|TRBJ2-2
TGTGCCATCGGCCCCCTTTACAGGGATAGCACCGGGGAGCTGTTTTTT
CAIGPLYRDSTGELFF
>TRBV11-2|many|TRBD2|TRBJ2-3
TGTGCCAGCAGTCTAGCGGGGTACACAGATACGCAGTATTTT
CASSLAGYTDTQYF
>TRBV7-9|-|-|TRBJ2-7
TGTGCCAGCAGCTCTCCGGGACTTACCCCGGGCGAGCAGTACTTC
CASSSPGLTPGEQYF
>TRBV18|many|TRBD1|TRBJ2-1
TGTGCCAGCTCCTCGGGACAGGTTCCCTACAATGAGCAGTTCTTC
CASSSGQVPYNEQFF
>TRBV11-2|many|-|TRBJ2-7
TGTGCCAGCAGCTTAGAGGCAGGGTCCGAGCAGTACTTC
CASSLEAGSEQYF
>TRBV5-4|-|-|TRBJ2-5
TGTGCCAGCAGCAGATCCGCAGGGAGGGGGGGCAGAGAGACCCAGTACTTC
CASSRSAGRGGRETQYF
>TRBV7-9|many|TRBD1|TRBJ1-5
TGTGCCAGCAGCGTCGACAGGGGGCTTAAGGGCAATCAGCCCCAGCATTTT
CASSVDRGLKGNQPQHF
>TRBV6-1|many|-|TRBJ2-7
TGTGCCAGCACCTCCTTCGGGCGACGCCAGGGGCTCGAGCAGTACTTC
CASTSFGRRQGLEQYF
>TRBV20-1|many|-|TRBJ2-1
TGCAGTGCTAGAAGCGGCCCGCGGAGTGAGCAGTTCTTC
CSARSGPRSEQFF
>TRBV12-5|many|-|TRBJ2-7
TGTGCTAGTGGTTTGGAACCTTACGAGCAGTACTTC
CASGLEPYEQYF
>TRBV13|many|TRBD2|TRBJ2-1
TGTGCCAGCAGCTACTTTAGCGGGATCAATGAGCAGTTCTTC
CASSYFSGINEQFF
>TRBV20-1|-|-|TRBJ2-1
TGCAGTGCTGGGACTTTAAGGGGTTACAATGAGCAGTTCTTC
CSAGTLRGYNEQFF
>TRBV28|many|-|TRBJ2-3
TGTGCCAGCAGGAAGAGAGAACTCACAGATACGCAGTATTTT
CASRKRELTDTQYF
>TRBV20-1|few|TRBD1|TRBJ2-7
TGCAGTGCTAGAGCTTGGCGGGGACAGGGCGGCGAGCAGTACTTC
CSARAWRGQGGEQYF
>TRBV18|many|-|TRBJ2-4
TGTGCCAGCTCACCATTGCCGGGAGAGGTGAACATTCAGTACTTC
CASSPLPGEVNIQYF
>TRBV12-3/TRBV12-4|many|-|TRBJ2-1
TGTGCCAGCAGCCCGCCGCCAGAGAAATACAATGAGCAGTTCTTC
CASSPPPEKYNEQFF
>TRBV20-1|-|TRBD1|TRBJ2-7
TGCAGTGGCCGGACAGGAGCCTACGAGCAGTACTTC
CSGRTGAYEQYF
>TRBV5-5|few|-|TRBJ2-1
TGTGCCAGCAGCTTTAACAGAGGTTACAATGAGCAGTTCTTC
CASSFNRGYNEQFF
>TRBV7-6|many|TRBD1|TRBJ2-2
TGTGCCAGCAGCCTCGGACAGGTCCAGGGCAACCGGGAGCTGTTTTTT
CASSLGQVQGNRELFF
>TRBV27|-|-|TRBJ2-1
TGTGCCAGCAGTCCCTTCCAGGGTATGTATATGAATGAGCAGTTCTTC
CASSPFQGMYMNEQFF
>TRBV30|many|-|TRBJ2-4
TGTGCCTGGAGTGTAGGGGGGCTTGGCAAAAACATTCAGTACTTC
CAWSVGGLGKNIQYF
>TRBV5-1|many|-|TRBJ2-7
TGCGCCAGCAGCTTACACGGGATCTCCTACGAGCAGTACTTC
CASSLHGISYEQYF
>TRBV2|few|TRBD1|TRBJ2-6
TGTGCCAGTGAGACGGGACAGGCGTTACCTGGGGCCAACGTCCTGACTTTC
CASETGQALPGANVLTF
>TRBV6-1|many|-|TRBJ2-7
TGTGCCAGCAGGTCCACCGGGACCTACGAGCAGTACTTC
CASRSTGTYEQYF
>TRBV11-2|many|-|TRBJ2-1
TGTGCCAGCAGCCCACTGACTAGATACAATGAGCAGTTCTTC
CASSPLTRYNEQFF
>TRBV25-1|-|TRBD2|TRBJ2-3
TGTGCCAGCACTTCCTCCCTGACTAGCGGGAGCGGAGGCACAGATACGCAGTATTTT
CASTSSLTSGSGGTDTQYF